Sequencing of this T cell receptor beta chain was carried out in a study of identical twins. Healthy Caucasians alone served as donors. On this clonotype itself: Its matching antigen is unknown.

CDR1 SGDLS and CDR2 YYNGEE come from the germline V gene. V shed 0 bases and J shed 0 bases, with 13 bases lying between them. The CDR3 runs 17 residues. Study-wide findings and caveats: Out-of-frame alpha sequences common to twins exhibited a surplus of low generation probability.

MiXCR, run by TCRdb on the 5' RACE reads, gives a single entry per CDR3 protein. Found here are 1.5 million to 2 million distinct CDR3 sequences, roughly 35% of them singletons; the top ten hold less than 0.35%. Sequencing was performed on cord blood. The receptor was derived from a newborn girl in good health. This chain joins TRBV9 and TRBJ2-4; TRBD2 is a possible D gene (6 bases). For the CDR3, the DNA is TGTGCCAGCAGCGTAGGGGGGGAGGTTAGAGCCAAAAACATTCAGTACTTC. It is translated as CASSVGGEVRAKNIQYF.